This TCR beta chain was documented in a study of T-cell memory formation after mild COVID-19. On the study more broadly: Most TCR clusters belonged to a single donor.

Findings and limits, study-wide: From day 15 to 85, contracting clones were balanced between CD4 and CD8, whereas later expanders leaned toward CD4+. Pre-infection memory contained some responding clones, which suggested that cross-reactive memory had joined.

Using its own MiXCR run on the 5' RACE reads, TCRdb lists one record per CDR3 protein. The table lists over 45,000 distinct CDR3 sequences, 9.3% of them singletons. The CDR3 covers 15 residues. From germline, CDR1 is LNHDA and CDR2 SQIVND (reference sequence). Trimming took 5 bases from V and 1 from J; bases not matched to a gene: 6. In regard to this clonotype: Its antigen is still unknown.

The specimen sequenced was PBMCs or a T cell subset sorted from them (not recorded which). The source of this sequence is an adult woman who had mild COVID-19 (a few samples of this study predate the infection). Cell type and time point are not known. This chain uses TRBV19 with TRBJ1-1, with TRBD1 matching over 8 bases. CDR3 nucleotides: TGTGCCAGTAGTGTACGGGACAGGTCGAACACTGAAGCTTTCTTT. Amino acids: CASSVRDRSNTEAFF. Full variable domain (outside the CDR3, taken from reference TRBV19 and TRBJ1-1): DGGITQSPKYLFRKEGQNVTLSCEQNLNHDAMYWYRQDPGQGLRLIYYSQIVNDFQKGDIAEGYSVSREKKESFPLTVTSAQKNPTAFYLCASSVRDRSNTEAFFGQGTRLTVV.